These T cell receptor beta chains were read from a single sample in a study of metastatic and nonmetastatic thyroid tumors. TCRdb redid the clone calls on the PCR reads using MiXCR. Of tens of thousands of clones listed, about 20% are singletons. The sequencing input was blood. Every receptor here comes from a female donor with papillary thyroid cancer or a benign thyroid nodule (not recorded which). Some clones in this sample may be carry-over from other donors' samples. The CDR3 runs from the conserved cysteine through the conserved F or W. D genes are given only for firm matches. Not all rows give a size; the values are once, few, many and, for expanded clones, a class.

D gene	V gene	J gene	clone size	CDR3 protein	CDR3 DNA
NA	TRBV7-3	TRBJ2-5	many	CASKTTAGEETQYF	TGTGCCAGCAAGACGACGGCGGGTGAAGAGACCCAGTACTTC
NA	TRBV7-2	TRBJ2-1	many	CASSTPGAEQFF	TGTGCCAGCAGCACCCCGGGGGCTGAGCAGTTCTTC
TRBD2	TRBV6-2/TRBV6-3	TRBJ2-1	many	CASSYSSGSTNEQFF	TGTGCCAGCAGTTACTCCAGCGGGAGTACGAATGAGCAGTTCTTC
NA	TRBV5-1	TRBJ2-5	many	CASSLAGGQIRETQYF	TGCGCCAGCAGCTTGGCCGGGGGACAGATTCGAGAGACCCAGTACTTC
NA	TRBV4-2	TRBJ2-3	NA	CASSQGGCTGPADTQYF	TGTGCCAGCAGCCAAGGGGGCTGTACAGGGCCCGCAGATACGCAGTATTTT
NA	TRBV5-1	TRBJ2-7	NA	CASSPWYSYEQYF	TGCGCCAGCAGCCCGTGGTACTCCTACGAGCAGTACTTC
TRBD1	TRBV6-4	TRBJ2-3	many	CASSPTGQGPDTQYF	TGTGCCAGCAGCCCCACTGGACAGGGCCCAGATACGCAGTATTTT
NA	TRBV28	TRBJ1-5	many	CASRWGLGPQHF	TGTGCCAGCAGATGGGGGCTCGGGCCCCAGCATTTT
NA	TRBV27	TRBJ2-5	many	CASSRGGQETQYF	TGTGCCAGCAGCAGGGGAGGCCAAGAGACCCAGTACTTC
NA	TRBV28	TRBJ1-1	many	CASSSLVRSLYTEAFF	TGTGCCAGCAGTTCCCTAGTTAGGAGCCTTTACACTGAAGCTTTCTTT
NA	TRBV6-4	TRBJ2-2	few	CSSIYSVRANTGELFF	TGTTCCAGCATTTACTCGGTCAGGGCGAACACCGGGGAGCTGTTTTTT
NA	TRBV6-1	TRBJ1-1	NA	CASSQQGPNTEAFF	TGTGCCAGCAGTCAACAGGGCCCGAACACTGAAGCTTTCTTT
TRBD2	TRBV15	TRBJ2-5	many	CATNAGEGETQYF	TGTGCCACCAATGCGGGAGAGGGTGAGACCCAGTACTTC
NA	TRBV20-1	TRBJ1-1	NA	CSARDQALSSEAFF	TGCAGTGCTAGAGATCAGGCGTTGAGCTCTGAAGCTTTCTTT
NA	TRBV7-9	TRBJ2-7	NA	CASSRSDGPYEQYF	TGTGCCAGCAGCCGATCGGACGGGCCCTACGAGCAGTACTTC
TRBD2	TRBV12-3/TRBV12-4	TRBJ2-5	many	CASSALAGGLQETQYF	TGTGCCAGCAGCGCACTAGCGGGAGGGCTCCAAGAGACCCAGTACTTC
NA	TRBV19	TRBJ1-1	many	CASSKTDRTEAFF	TGTGCCAGTAGTAAGACAGACCGGACTGAAGCTTTCTTT
NA	TRBV12-3/TRBV12-4	TRBJ1-1	NA	CASSTSWPGREAFF	TGTGCCAGCAGCACTAGTTGGCCAGGGCGCGAAGCTTTCTTT
TRBD1	TRBV6-1	TRBJ1-2	many	CASSEGDRVYGYTF	TGTGCCAGCAGTGAAGGGGACAGGGTCTATGGCTACACCTTC
NA	TRBV28	TRBJ2-7	many	CASNKGRFYEQYF	TGTGCCAGCAACAAGGGTCGGTTTTACGAGCAGTACTTC
TRBD2	TRBV5-1	TRBJ2-3	many	CASSLASGSTDTQYF	TGCGCCAGCAGCTTGGCTAGCGGGAGCACAGATACGCAGTATTTT
NA	TRBV20-1	TRBJ2-2	many	CSASFFSGELFF	TGCAGTGCTAGCTTCTTCTCCGGGGAGCTGTTTTTT
NA	TRBV6-1	TRBJ2-3	many	CASSDSAWDTQYF	TGTGCCAGCAGTGACAGTGCTTGGGATACGCAGTATTTT
TRBD1	TRBV2	TRBJ1-5	many	CASDRGKYGNQPQHF	TGTGCCAGCGACAGGGGGAAGTACGGCAATCAGCCCCAGCATTTT
TRBD1	TRBV4-1	TRBJ1-2	many	CASSQYGTGGVGYGYTF	TGCGCCAGCAGCCAATACGGGACAGGGGGCGTCGGCTATGGCTACACCTTC
NA	TRBV4-2	TRBJ2-7	NA	CASCDRPYEQYF	TGTGCCAGCTGTGACAGGCCCTACGAGCAGTACTTC
TRBD2	TRBV27	TRBJ2-7	NA	CASSSVREGRGELYF	TGTGCCAGCAGTTCGGTGCGGGAGGGCCGGGGGGAGCTGTACTTC
TRBD1	TRBV5-1	TRBJ2-3	many	CASRFFGQGGTDTQYF	TGCGCCAGCAGATTCTTCGGACAGGGCGGCACAGATACGCAGTATTTT
TRBD2	TRBV6-1	TRBJ2-1	many	CASTSSGRPNEQFF	TGTGCCAGCACCTCCAGCGGGAGGCCCAATGAGCAGTTCTTC
TRBD2	TRBV20-1	TRBJ2-1	once	CSATRLAGGNEQFF	TGCAGTGCTACCCGACTAGCGGGAGGCAATGAGCAGTTCTTC
NA	TRBV6-4	TRBJ2-2	many	CASKTEFTGELFF	TGTGCCAGCAAAACAGAATTCACCGGGGAGCTGTTTTTT
NA	TRBV28	TRBJ1-1	few	CASSLTGEAFF	TGTGCCAGCAGTTTGACGGGGGAAGCTTTCTTT
NA	TRBV6-2/TRBV6-3	TRBJ1-5	many	CASSLQTHRQPQHF	TGTGCCAGCAGTCTCCAGACCCATAGACAGCCCCAGCATTTT
NA	TRBV15	TRBJ2-6	NA	CATSRDGGSGSNVPTF	TGTGCCACCAGCAGAGATGGTGGCTCTGGGTCCAACGTCCCGACTTTC
TRBD1	TRBV28	TRBJ1-6	many	CASSMGQGNSPLHF	TGTGCCAGCAGTATGGGACAGGGAAATTCACCCCTCCACTTT
NA	TRBV20-1	TRBJ1-1	NA	CSARPPHATEAFF	TGCAGTGCTAGGCCTCCCCATGCCACTGAAGCTTTCTTT